This T cell receptor beta chain was documented in a study of Graves' ophthalmopathy and Graves' hyperthyroidism. General study points: Researchers report that a 13-signature model separated ophthalmopathy from stable hyperthyroidism, posting about 90% sensitivity and 65% to 82% specificity.

In its sample, this clonotype was seen a few times. Its antigen is currently unknown. CDR3 regions of TCR beta were amplified from RNA transcripts. Following a first-round RT-PCR that used HTBI primers, a second-round multiplex PCR was carried out. Via MiXCR, TCRdb re-called the multiplex PCR reads, giving one row per CDR3 protein. The table lists about 600,000 distinct CDR3 sequences, about two fifths of them singletons. Sequenced material: peripheral blood or thyroid tissue (not recorded which). The sequence was collected from an adult man with Graves' hyperthyroidism.

Here the CDR3 reads CASSKPGDWFGTTF. CDR3 DNA: TGTGCCAGCAGCAAGCCGGGGGACTGGTTCGGGACTACCTTC. The chain recombines TRBV7-3 with TRBJ1-2, with a tentative D call TRBD1 (5 bases). V shed 5 bases and J shed 14 bases, with 24 bases lying between them. The CDR3 has 14 residues. Germline lookup yields CDR1 SGHTA and CDR2 FQGTGA.